This T cell receptor (beta chain) was captured in a study of shared clonotypes between healthy human individuals. A note on this clone: Its antigen remains unknown.

Overall study findings and caveats: Despite large depth, sorted-subset datasets appeared incompletely sequenced.

The germline CDR1 and CDR2 sequences are SEHNR and FQNEAQ (reference sequence). Trimming took 5 bases from V and 0 from J, leaving 11 bases between them. The length of the CDR3 is 14 residues. The data were produced by immunoSEQ multiplex PCR, yet TCRdb's version contains in-frame clones alone and is incomplete. Of roughly 2.5 million clones listed, roughly nine tenths are singletons. The chain combines TRBV7-9 with TRBJ2-7; possibly TRBD1 for D (5 bases). Sequenced sample: naive CD4+ T cells sorted from blood. This sample's subset: CD45RA+ positively selected. This sequence originates from a man aged 18-30 years in good health. The CDR3 coding sequence is TGTGCCAGCAGCGTAGTGCAGGGCTCCTACGAGCAGTACTTC. Residues: CASSVVQGSYEQYF.